A selection of T cell receptor beta chains follows, all from one sample in a study of neurological immune-mediated disorders. TCRdb re-called the 5' RACE reads with MiXCR, one entry per CDR3 protein. Of about 80,000 distinct CDR3 sequences in the sample, roughly 9.9% were seen once. The sample comprised PBMCs. The receptors shown here come from a man aged 50-60 years in good health. Each CDR3 is given with its conserved first and last residue. Fields, in order: V gene, J gene, clone size, D gene, CDR3 DNA, CDR3 protein. The D gene is left open where the match is weak. A row's size may be missing; if present it is once, few, many or a size class.

TRBV29-1	TRBJ1-1	-	-	TGTAGCGTTGAAAAAGTGTACACTGAAGCTTTCTTT	CSVEKVYTEAFF
TRBV5-1	TRBJ2-2	many	-	TGCGCCAGCAGCTTGGCAGGCAGCCAGAACACCGGGGAGCTGTTTTTT	CASSLAGSQNTGELFF
TRBV5-1	TRBJ2-2	many	-	TGCGCCAGCAGCTTCACAGGTTCCACCGGGGAGCTGTTTTTT	CASSFTGSTGELFF
TRBV2	TRBJ1-5	many	-	TGTGCCAGCAGTGAATGGGGGGGTAGCAATCAGCCCCAGCATTTT	CASSEWGGSNQPQHF
TRBV21-1	TRBJ1-1	many	-	TGTGCCAGCAGCAAAGTGTTGCAAGGACAGGGGTTTACTGAAGCTTTCTTT	CASSKVLQGQGFTEAFF
TRBV6-2/TRBV6-3	TRBJ2-2	few	-	TGTGCCAGCAGTTATCGGGACTACACCGGGGAGCTGTTTTTT	CASSYRDYTGELFF
TRBV7-8	TRBJ2-2	many	-	TGTGCCAGCAGCTTATTCCTAGCCGCCGGGGAGCTGTTTTTT	CASSLFLAAGELFF
TRBV7-2	TRBJ1-2	many	-	TGTGCCAGCAGCCGACCTTTGGGAGGCTACACCTTC	CASSRPLGGYTF
TRBV9	TRBJ2-7	many	-	TGTGCCAGCAGCGTAGGGACACCGGGTTACGAGCAGTACTTC	CASSVGTPGYEQYF
TRBV12-3/TRBV12-4	TRBJ2-5	many	-	TGTGCCAGCAGTTTAAAGGCGTGGGACGGGGAGACCCAGTACTTC	CASSLKAWDGETQYF
TRBV28	TRBJ2-2	many	-	TGTGCCATCCCGACTAGAGAGACCGGGGAGCTGTTTTTT	CAIPTRETGELFF
TRBV5-1	TRBJ1-1	many	-	TGCGCCAGCATGGGGAACACTGAAGCTTTCTTT	CASMGNTEAFF
TRBV7-2	TRBJ2-3	many	-	TGTGCCAGCAGCAGGGGGGATACGCAGTATTTT	CASSRGDTQYF
TRBV4-2	TRBJ2-7	many	TRBD1	TGTGCCAGCAGTCGGGACAGGGGAGCTTCCTACGAGCAGTACTTC	CASSRDRGASYEQYF
TRBV12-3/TRBV12-4	TRBJ1-5	many	-	TGTGCCAGCAGTTCCCCCATTGACTACAATCAGCCCCAGCATTTT	CASSSPIDYNQPQHF
TRBV20-1	TRBJ1-5	many	-	TGCAGTGCTAGAGTTCACCCTAGGGTGTTCAGGGAGAATCAGCCCCAGCATTTT	CSARVHPRVFRENQPQHF
TRBV7-2	TRBJ1-1	many	-	TGTGCCAGCAGCAAAAGCAGGGGATCGGAAACTGAAGCTTTCTTT	CASSKSRGSETEAFF
TRBV5-4	TRBJ1-2	many	-	TGTGCCAGCAGCTTGCAGGATCTCTATGGCTACACCTTC	CASSLQDLYGYTF
TRBV28	TRBJ2-7	many	-	TGTGCCAGCAGTTTAGGGTTGACTTACGGGCCTCCACATTACGAGCAGTACTTC	CASSLGLTYGPPHYEQYF
TRBV28	TRBJ2-7	many	-	TGTGCCAGCAGTCTTCCCCGACAGGGAGGGTCCGAGCAGTACTTC	CASSLPRQGGSEQYF
TRBV10-3	TRBJ2-3	many	TRBD2	TGTGCCATCAGTGAGTCGACGGCTAGCGGGTCGGGTACAGATACGCAGTATTTT	CAISESTASGSGTDTQYF
TRBV4-1	TRBJ2-1	many	TRBD2	TGCGCCAGCAGCCGAACCGCGGGAGGCGAGCAGTTCTTC	CASSRTAGGEQFF
TRBV2	TRBJ2-1	few	TRBD2	TGTGCCAGCAGTGGAGGGACTAGCGGCGATGAGCAGTTCTTC	CASSGGTSGDEQFF
TRBV5-1	TRBJ2-7	many	TRBD1	TGCGCCAGCAGCTTGGCCAGGGGACAGGTCTACGAGCAGTACTTC	CASSLARGQVYEQYF
TRBV7-2	TRBJ2-3	many	TRBD2	TGTGCCAGCAGTTCCGTCGGGCTAGCGGGGCGGGATACGCAGTATTTT	CASSSVGLAGRDTQYF
TRBV10-3	TRBJ1-1	many	-	TGTGCCATCAGTGGGGCCTCGAACACTGAAGCTTTCTTT	CAISGASNTEAFF
TRBV6-5	TRBJ2-5	many	-	TGTGCCAGCAGTTATGGCGAGTACCAAGAGACCCAGTACTTC	CASSYGEYQETQYF
TRBV12-3/TRBV12-4	TRBJ2-7	many	-	TGTGCCAGCAGCCGAGACCCTAGGAGCTCCTACGAGCAGTACTTC	CASSRDPRSSYEQYF
TRBV18	TRBJ2-2	many	TRBD1	TGTGCCAGCTCACCACCGGGACAGGGAACGAACACCGGGGAGCTGTTTTTT	CASSPPGQGTNTGELFF
TRBV14	TRBJ2-2	many	-	TGTGCCAGCAGCCCCAGGGGGGCCGGGGAGCTGTTTTTT	CASSPRGAGELFF
TRBV4-3	TRBJ2-2	many	TRBD2	TGCGCCAGCCACGGGACTAGCGGGAGGAGGGGGTGGGGCGGGGAGCTGTTTTTT	CASHGTSGRRGWGGELFF
TRBV5-1	TRBJ1-1	many	-	TGCGCCAGCAGCCCTGCGGGCCTCGTGAACACTGAAGCTTTCTTT	CASSPAGLVNTEAFF
TRBV4-3	TRBJ2-3	many	-	TGCGCCAGCAGCCTTTCAGGGGTCGCAGATACGCAGTATTTT	CASSLSGVADTQYF
TRBV27	TRBJ2-1	many	-	TGTGCCAGCATTAGGACAGCCACCGGGTCCTACAATGAGCAGTTCTTC	CASIRTATGSYNEQFF
TRBV21-1	TRBJ2-7	few	-	TGTGCCAGCAGCAGTAGGGCGCAGTACTTC	CASSSRAQYF
TRBV10-2	TRBJ1-1	many	TRBD1	TGCGCCAGCAGTCAATGGACAGGGGACACTGAAGCTTTCTTT	CASSQWTGDTEAFF
TRBV12-3/TRBV12-4	TRBJ1-1	many	-	TGTGCCAGCCGTCCCACAGGACAAAAGAACACTGAAGCTTTCTTT	CASRPTGQKNTEAFF
TRBV6-5	TRBJ1-2	many	-	TGTGCCAGCACCTCTGGTAGGGCCTATGGCTACACCTTC	CASTSGRAYGYTF
TRBV12-3/TRBV12-4	TRBJ2-5	many	-	TGTGCCAGCAGTTTAGAATTGACCGAACAAGAGACCCAGTACTTC	CASSLELTEQETQYF
TRBV6-6	TRBJ1-3	few	-	TGTGCCAGCAGCGAGCGGGGGAACTCTGGAAACACCATATATTTT	CASSERGNSGNTIYF
TRBV20-1	TRBJ2-1	many	TRBD2	TGCAGTGCTAGTCCTACTAGCGGGGTGGCCAATGAGCAGTTCTTC	CSASPTSGVANEQFF